This T cell receptor beta chain comes out of a study of T and B cells in COVID-19 patients. This CDR3 contains 15 residues. Germline V gives CDR1 MNHEY, CDR2 SMNVEV (reference sequence). V was trimmed by 5 bases and J by 1 base, leaving 9 bases between them. By sample share, this clonotype is medium-sized. Its antigen is not known. Each TRB amplification used roughly 250-550 ng of genomic DNA from blood. The study's findings and limits: Highly clonal in active COVID-19, TRB repertoires exceeded healthy-donor diversity and richness at recovery.

Multiplex PCR with BIOMED2 TRB-A/B primer pools amplified TRB rearrangements. One entry per CDR3 protein, called by TCRdb with MiXCR from the multiplex PCR reads. This sample has roughly 3,900 distinct CDR3 sequences, with less than 25% found just once. The V gene is TRBV27, the J gene TRBJ1-6, with D perhaps matching TRBD1 (6 bases). Input material: blood. The clonotype originates from a human donor with active COVID-19. The CDR3 reads CASSPGQSYNSPLHF. The CDR3 DNA reads as TGTGCCAGCAGTCCCGGACAGTCCTATAATTCACCCCTCCACTTT.